One sample yielded the 19 T cell receptor beta chains listed below, sequenced in a study of OX40 agonist ivuxolimab in advanced cancers. TCRdb's table, derived via immunoSEQ multiplex PCR, lists solely in-frame clones and lacks some. The sample lists around 81,000 clones, roughly 90% occurring once. This material consisted of CD4+ or CD8+ T cells sorted from blood, taken in a trial of the OX40 agonist ivuxolimab. Receptors originate from an adult with an advanced solid tumor such as melanoma, head and neck, liver or kidney cancer.

This chain links TRBV5-1 with TRBJ2-7, with D perhaps matching TRBD1 (6 bases). Germline V gene sequence: CDR1 SGHRS, CDR2 YFSETQ. Trimming stripped 3 bases from V and 3 bases from J, with 7 bases between. This CDR3 comprises 12 residues. The CDR3 DNA reads TGCGCCAGCAGCTCCAGGGGCTACGAGCAGTACTTC. Protein: CASSSRGYEQYF.

This chain joins TRBV28 and TRBJ1-4, with D perhaps TRBD1 (5 bases). CDR3 size: 15 residues. V was cut by 5 bases and J by 7 bases, with 17 bases left in between. Germline CDR1 reads MDHEN; CDR2 reads SYDVKM. CDR3 sequence: CASSPPGVGREKLFF. DNA for the CDR3: TGTGCCAGCAGTCCCCCTGGGGTGGGACGTGAAAAACTGTTTTTT.

This sequence joins TRBV11-2 and TRBJ2-2, with TRBD1 as a possible D gene (6 bases). The CDR3 is 15 residues long. Germline V gives CDR1 SGHAT, CDR2 FQNNGV. V was shortened by 4 bases and J by 0 bases, with 9 bases between the two germline ends. CDR3: CASSWDTANTGELFF. DNA for the CDR3: TGTGCCAGCAGCTGGGACACCGCGAACACCGGGGAGCTGTTTTTT.

The chain employs TRBV19 and TRBJ1-1; 10 bases agree with TRBD1. This CDR3 comprises 15 residues. The V and J ends lost 5 bases and 3 bases, in that order; junction bases with no gene match: 6. Germline V gene data show CDR1 as LNHDA and CDR2 as SQIVND (reference sequence). The CDR3 bases are TGTGCCAGTAGTTTCCGACAGGGGGCGGACACTGAAGCTTTCTTT. Translation: CASSFRQGADTEAFF.

The chain uses TRBV6-6 and TRBJ2-7; D uncertain. The CDR3 runs to 13 residues. V lost 0 bases, J lost 5 bases, and 8 bases lay in between. CDR1 and CDR2 from the germline V gene are MNHNY and SVGAGI (reference sequence). The DNA of the CDR3 is TGTGCCAGCAGTTACTCATCGGGTGACGAGCAGTACTTC. Its protein is CASSYSSGDEQYF.

V usage is TRBV7-3 and J usage is TRBJ1-5; a weak D match, TRBD1 (6 bases). Trimming took 1 base from V and 2 from J, leaving 18 bases between them. There are 18 residues in the CDR3. Germline CDR1 is SGHTA and CDR2 is FQGTGA. CDR3 region: CASSLSSYRVDGNQPQHF. As DNA, the CDR3 is TGTGCCAGCAGCTTAAGCTCTTACAGGGTCGACGGCAATCAGCCCCAGCATTTT.

The genes are TRBV19 and TRBJ1-4; D is unclear. The CDR3 has 17 amino acids. Deletions cut 5 bases from V and 7 bases from J, with 23 bases between. Germline CDR1 is LNHDA and CDR2 is SQIVND (reference sequence). The DNA for the CDR3 is TGTGCCAGTAGTCCAGCGGGCACGACATTCGGGCCTGAAAAACTGTTTTTT. It specifies CASSPAGTTFGPEKLFF.

V is TRBV11-2 and J is TRBJ2-1; no clear D gene. The germline V and J ends were trimmed by 2 bases and 6 bases, with 5 bases remaining between them. Germline loops: CDR1 SGHAT, CDR2 FQNNGV. This CDR3 is built from 12 residues. The DNA for the CDR3 is TGTGCCAGCAGCTTATCCGGCAATGAGCAGTTCTTC. Protein sequence: CASSLSGNEQFF.

The J gene is TRBJ2-1, the V gene TRBV4-1, with 13 bases aligning to TRBD2. The germline V gene encodes CDR1 MGHRA and CDR2 YSYEKL. The CDR3 consists of 17 residues. J gave up 3 bases and V 3 bases, and 5 bases lay outside the gene matches. The CDR3 nucleotides are TGCGCCAGCAGCCACGGACTAGCGGGAGTTTTCTACAATGAGCAGTTCTTC. Translation gives CASSHGLAGVFYNEQFF.

This clone was counted once. The J gene is TRBJ2-7, the V gene TRBV11-2; weak D call: TRBD1 (6 bases). The V and J ends lost 3 bases and 3 bases respectively, with 15 bases between them. Germline CDR1 reads SGHAT; CDR2 reads FQNNGV. The CDR3 loop spans 15 amino acids. The CDR3 nucleotides read TGTGCCAGCAGCTTCCAACAGGGAGCCAACTACGAGCAGTACTTC. It encodes CASSFQQGANYEQYF.

CDR3: CAWSGGSGRAQETQYF. CDR3 DNA: TGTGCCTGGAGCGGTGGGAGCGGGAGGGCCCAAGAGACCCAGTACTTC. The chain recombines TRBV30 with TRBJ2-5, with 10 bases that match TRBD2. Trimming at V came to 3 bases and at J to 1 base, leaving 8 bases not matched to a gene. This CDR3 has 16 residues. Germline CDR1 reads GTSNPN; CDR2 reads SVGIG (reference sequence).

Comment on this clone: Other nucleotide sequences from this sample produce the same CDR3. The V and J genes are TRBV7-3 and TRBJ2-1; 10 bases are shared with TRBD2. Germline V CDR1 and CDR2: SGHTA, FQGTGA. Trimming removed 3 bases from V and 6 bases from J; junction bases left unmatched: 5. The CDR3 is 15 amino acids. As DNA, the CDR3 is TGTGCCAGCAGCTTCAAGCTAGCGGGAGTCAATGAGCAGTTCTTC. Translated, it gives CASSFKLAGVNEQFF.

The V and J genes are TRBV6-1 and TRBJ1-4, with 12 nucleotides matching TRBD1. The CDR3 runs to 17 residues. The ends lost 2 bases at V and 4 bases at J; junction bases unmatched: 5. The V gene's germline CDR1 is MNHNS and CDR2 SASEGT. The CDR3 region is CASSEPGQGAFNEKLFF. The DNA of the CDR3 is TGTGCCAGCAGTGAACCGGGACAGGGGGCTTTTAATGAAAAACTGTTTTTT.

This chain uses TRBV9 with TRBJ2-1, with 8 bases lining up with TRBD2. The V and J ends lost 7 bases and 4 bases, in that order; junction bases with no gene match: 4. The CDR3 extends over 13 amino acids. Germline V gives CDR1 SGDLS, CDR2 YYNGEE. As DNA, the CDR3 is TGTGCCAGCGGGACTAGAGCTTACAATGAGCAGTTCTTC. Translated: CASGTRAYNEQFF.

The sample holds one count of this clone. Here the CDR3 reads CASSLREGLTGELFF. As DNA, the CDR3 is TGCGCCAGCAGCTTAAGGGAGGGACTGACCGGGGAGCTGTTTTTT. The chain recombines TRBV5-1 with TRBJ2-2; TRBD2 matches at 7 bases. There are 15 residues in the CDR3. V shed 2 bases and J 5 bases; nucleotides not matched to a gene: 6. Looked up from germline, CDR1 is SGHRS and CDR2 is YFSETQ.

Here the CDR3 DNA reads TGCGCCAGCAGCTTGGGGGCCAGGGATGAAAAACTGTTTTTT. Protein: CASSLGARDEKLFF. V usage is TRBV5-1 and J usage is TRBJ1-4; possibly TRBD1 for D (5 bases). The CDR3 contains 14 residues. CDR1 and CDR2 (germline): SGHRS, YFSETQ. With 0 bases removed from V and 6 bases from J, the gap between germline ends came to 9 bases.

This chain links TRBV5-6 with TRBJ2-6; D unclear. The V gene lost 2 bases and the J gene lost 2 bases, with 2 bases spanning the gap. This CDR3 is built from 13 residues. Germline CDR1 SGHDT, CDR2 YYEEEE. The CDR3: CASSFTGANVLTF. The CDR3 DNA reads as TGTGCCAGCAGCTTCACTGGGGCCAACGTCCTGACTTTC.

CDR3 protein: CATSRDARTDTQYF. The CDR3, as DNA: TGTGCCACCAGCAGAGATGCCCGCACAGATACGCAGTATTTT. V usage is TRBV15 and J usage is TRBJ2-3; D ambiguous. Germline V gene sequence: CDR1 LNHNV, CDR2 YYDKDF (reference sequence). The CDR3 totals 14 residues. Trimming removed 0 bases from V and 1 base from J, with 5 bases in between. The full variable domain, with the rest looked up from reference TRBV15 and TRBJ2-3, is DAMVIQNPRYQVTQFGKPVTLSCSQTLNHNVMYWYQQKSSQAPKLLFHYYDKDFNNEADTPDNFQSRRPNTSFCFLDIRSPGLGDTAMYLCATSRDARTDTQYFGPGTRLTVL.

The V gene is TRBV6-6, the J gene TRBJ2-7; unclear D gene. The CDR3 contains 13 residues. Trimming took off 2 bases at V and 5 bases at J, with 10 bases between the two ends. Germline lookup yields CDR1 MNHNY and CDR2 SVGAGI (reference sequence). The CDR3 reads CASSYPGGDEQYF. CDR3 in DNA: TGTGCCAGCAGTTACCCGGGTGGGGACGAGCAGTACTTC.